These 2 T cell receptor beta chains were sequenced from one sample in a study of naive and memory T cell subsets (TCRdb year 2017). A robust, sensitive protocol for the amplification, sequencing and analysis of TCRs was described in the study, in which 3' ligation of a UMI-containing oligonucleotide to TCR cDNA was used. The library was generated by 5' RACE. These reads were obtained on an Illumina MiSeq. Four rounds of PCR, run with the SP2 primer together with nested alpha and beta constant region primers, were used to amplify the ligated cDNA. The raw public reads went through TCRdb reprocessing: fastp at Q25, MiXCR clone calling, in-frame beta chains kept. One record per CDR3 amino acid sequence lists the most common genes and DNA. The sample data list about 62,000 distinct CDR3 sequences, and under 10% of these were observed just once. The ten largest make up 15% to 20% of the sample. These TCRs come from a female donor in good health.

The chain combines TRBV19 with TRBJ2-1, with 7 bases fitting TRBD2. CDR3 length: 15 amino acids. Germline V gene data show CDR1 as LNHDA and CDR2 as SQIVND (reference sequence). The V segment lost 5 bases and the J segment 2 bases; nucleotides outside the gene matches: 6. Written as DNA, the CDR3 is TGTGCCAGTAGTGTCGGGACTAACGCCTACAATGAGCAGTTCTTC. Protein: CASSVGTNAYNEQFF.

As to this clonotype: This may come from a read error, since a much larger clone is one base off. The J gene is TRBJ1-1, the V gene TRBV29-1; a possible D gene is TRBD1 (5 bases). Germline V gives CDR1 SQVTM, CDR2 ANQGSEA. This CDR3 has 10 residues. V was shortened by 4 bases and J by 6 bases, with 6 bases between the two germline ends. CDR3 protein: CSVVGAEAFF. Here the CDR3 DNA reads TGCAGCGTTGTGGGGGCTGAAGCTTTCTTT.